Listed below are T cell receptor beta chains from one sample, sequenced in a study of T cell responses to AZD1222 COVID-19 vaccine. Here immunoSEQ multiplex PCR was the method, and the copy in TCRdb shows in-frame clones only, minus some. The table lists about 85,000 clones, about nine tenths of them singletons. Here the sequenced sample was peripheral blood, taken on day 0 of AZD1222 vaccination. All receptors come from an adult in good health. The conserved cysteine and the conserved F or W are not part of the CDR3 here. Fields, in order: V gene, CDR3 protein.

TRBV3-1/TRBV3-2 ASSQGVEGGNEQF
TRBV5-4 ASSLGTGDNQPQH
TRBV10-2 ASRGARGAYTGELF
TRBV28 ASSLTREGYT
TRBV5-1 ASSTPSSRPLPSGANVLT
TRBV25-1 ASGGDSSSYNEQF
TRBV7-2 ASSLASGGRNEQF
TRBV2 ASSAYVLNTEAF
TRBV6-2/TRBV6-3 ASSGLAGGNEQF
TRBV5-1 ASSLSSYNSPLH
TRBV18 ASSPEQGYPEKLF
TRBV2 ASRVAGGPSNEQF
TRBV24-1 ATSDFPFSHGYT
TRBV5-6 ASSPEHGVKAF
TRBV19 ASSIGQGGSPLH
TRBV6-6 ASSSRLEGSQPQH
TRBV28 ASSPGTGAPGWYGYT
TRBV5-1 ASSSGQGAYEQY
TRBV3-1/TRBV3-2 ASSQEGGSYNEQF
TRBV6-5 ASSYSRQGASEQY
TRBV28 ASSAREYEQY
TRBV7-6 ASSFGPATNEKLF
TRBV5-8 ASSLSTGGTQY
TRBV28 ASGGPKHEQF
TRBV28 ASNYPSGGNYGYT
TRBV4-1 ASSLLAGGTSTGELF
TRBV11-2 ASSLRRGGDGNEQF
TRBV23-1 ASSQPPGTGGGEQY
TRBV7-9 ASSSGDFGAF
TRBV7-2 ASSPRGAGELF
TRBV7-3 ASSLREGKVNEQF
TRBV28 AIASGYTGEQY
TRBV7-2 ASSLVGGSQGEQY
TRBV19 ASRETLSYQPQH
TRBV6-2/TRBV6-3 ASSDYGYT
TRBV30 AWSQRGYNSPLH
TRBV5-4 ASSLGQASYEQY
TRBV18 ASSPLGSGSSYNEQF
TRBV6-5 ASRSSGNQPQH
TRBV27 ASSFQFGNTIY
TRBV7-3 ASSPETGLNGYT
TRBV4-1 ASSQGTVVMNEKLF
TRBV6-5 ATIGRDRGEKLF
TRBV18 ASSPPEIFSGNTIY
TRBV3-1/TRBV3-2 ASSQPLAGGGDTQY
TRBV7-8 ASSLEGSIYEQY
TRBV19 ATWGQGQSNQPQH
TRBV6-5 ASSYGVLSYNSPLH
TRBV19 ASNQGDQPQH
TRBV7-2 ASSFDRGRAGELF
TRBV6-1 ASSEAGGPNNEQF
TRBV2 ASSDERAGYT
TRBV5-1 ASSGGAGLYNEQF
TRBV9 ASSVDIGLAGDMNEQF
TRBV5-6 ASSPLAGGPAYGYT